This T cell receptor beta chain was sequenced during a study of cytomegalovirus exposure and HLA in healthy donors. General study results and limits: A list of 150 or so TCR beta chains associated with cytomegalovirus was given. The availability of immune exposure information extended only to CMV serostatus. The presence/absence work took it that sequencing depth was about the same across donors.

Vbeta (60) and Jbeta (13) primers were used in the PCR. Assay used: immunoSEQ multiplex PCR; TCRdb lists only in-frame clones, some missing. The profile shows roughly 67,000 clones, 60% to 80% of them singletons. The CDR3 runs to 13 residues. Germline V gene lookup returns CDR1 SNHLY and CDR2 FYNNEI. Trimming took 6 bases from V and 4 from J, leaving 12 bases between them. A remark on this clone: Its target is not known.

Sequenced sample: PBMCs. This TCR was sampled from a man in his fifties or sixties in good health and CMV-seropositive. The gene calls are TRBV2 and TRBJ1-2; D may be TRBD1 (6 bases). The CDR3 here is CASRQQGPYGYTF. In nucleotides, the CDR3 is TGTGCCAGCAGGCAACAGGGCCCCTATGGCTACACCTTC.